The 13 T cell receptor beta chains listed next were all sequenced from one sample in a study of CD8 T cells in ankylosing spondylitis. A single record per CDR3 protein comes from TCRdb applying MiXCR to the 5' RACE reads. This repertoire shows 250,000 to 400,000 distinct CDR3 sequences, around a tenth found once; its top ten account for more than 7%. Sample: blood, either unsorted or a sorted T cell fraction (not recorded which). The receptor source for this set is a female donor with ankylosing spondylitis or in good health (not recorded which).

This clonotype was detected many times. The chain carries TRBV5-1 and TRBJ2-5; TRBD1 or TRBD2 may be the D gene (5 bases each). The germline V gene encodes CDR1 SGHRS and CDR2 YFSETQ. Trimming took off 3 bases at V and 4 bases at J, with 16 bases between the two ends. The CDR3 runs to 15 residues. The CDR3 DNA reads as TGCGCCAGCAGCTCATCGTCAGGGACGGGAGAGACCCAGTACTTC. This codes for CASSSSSGTGETQYF.

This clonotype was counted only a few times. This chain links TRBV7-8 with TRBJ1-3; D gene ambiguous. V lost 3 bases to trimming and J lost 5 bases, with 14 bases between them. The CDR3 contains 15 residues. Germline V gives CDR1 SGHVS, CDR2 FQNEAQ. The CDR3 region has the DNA TGTGCCAGCAGCTTGTCGGATGATAAGAGAAACACCATATATTTT. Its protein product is CASSLSDDKRNTIYF.

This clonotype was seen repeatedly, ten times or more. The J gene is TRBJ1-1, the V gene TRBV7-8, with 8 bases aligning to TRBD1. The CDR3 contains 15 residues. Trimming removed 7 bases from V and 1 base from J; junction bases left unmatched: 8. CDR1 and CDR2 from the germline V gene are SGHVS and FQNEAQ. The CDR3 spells CASTPRTGPNTEAFF. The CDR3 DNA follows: TGTGCCAGCACACCCCGGACAGGGCCGAACACTGAAGCTTTCTTT.

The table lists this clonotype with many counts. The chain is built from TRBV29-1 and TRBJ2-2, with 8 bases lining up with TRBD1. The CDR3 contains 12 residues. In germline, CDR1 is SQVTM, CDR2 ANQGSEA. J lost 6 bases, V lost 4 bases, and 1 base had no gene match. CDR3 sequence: CSVGTGSGELFF. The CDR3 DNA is TGCAGCGTTGGGACAGGGTCCGGGGAGCTGTTTTTT.

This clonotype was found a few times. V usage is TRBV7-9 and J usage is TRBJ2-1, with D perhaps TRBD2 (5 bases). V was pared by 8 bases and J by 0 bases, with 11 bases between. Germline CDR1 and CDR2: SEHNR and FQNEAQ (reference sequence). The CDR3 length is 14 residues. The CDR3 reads CASGSGSSYNEQFF. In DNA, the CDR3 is TGTGCCAGCGGGTCGGGGAGCTCCTACAATGAGCAGTTCTTC. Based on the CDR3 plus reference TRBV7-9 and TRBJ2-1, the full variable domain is DTGVSQNPRHKITKRGQNVTFRCDPISEHNRLYWYRQTLGQGPEFLTYFQNEAQLEKSRLLSDRFSAERPKGSFSTLEIQRTEQGDSAMYLCASGSGSSYNEQFFGPGTRLTVL.

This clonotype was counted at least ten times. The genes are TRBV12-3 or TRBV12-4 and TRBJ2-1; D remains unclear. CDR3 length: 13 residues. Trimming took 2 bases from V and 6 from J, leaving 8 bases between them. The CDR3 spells CASSLNRVNEQFF. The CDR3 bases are TGTGCCAGCAGTTTAAATCGGGTCAATGAGCAGTTCTTC.

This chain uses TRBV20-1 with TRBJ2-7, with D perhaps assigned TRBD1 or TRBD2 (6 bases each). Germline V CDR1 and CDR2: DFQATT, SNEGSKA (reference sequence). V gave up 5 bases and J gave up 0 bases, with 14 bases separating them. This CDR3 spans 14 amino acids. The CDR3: CSAEGGPASYEQYF. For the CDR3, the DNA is TGCAGTGCTGAGGGGGGACCGGCCTCCTACGAGCAGTACTTC.

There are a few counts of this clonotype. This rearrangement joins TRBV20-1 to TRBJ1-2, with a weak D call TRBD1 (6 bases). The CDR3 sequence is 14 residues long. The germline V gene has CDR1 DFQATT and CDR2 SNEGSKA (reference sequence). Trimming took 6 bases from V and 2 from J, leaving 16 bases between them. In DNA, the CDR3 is TGCAGTGCGGCGGCGGGGCAGGGGAACTATGGCTACACCTTC. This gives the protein CSAAAGQGNYGYTF.

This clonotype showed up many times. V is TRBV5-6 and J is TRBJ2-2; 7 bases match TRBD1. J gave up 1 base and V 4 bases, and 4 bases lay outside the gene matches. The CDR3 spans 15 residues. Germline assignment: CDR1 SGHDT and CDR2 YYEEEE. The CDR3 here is CASSDTGVNTGELFF. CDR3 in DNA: TGTGCCAGCAGCGACACAGGGGTGAACACCGGGGAGCTGTTTTTT. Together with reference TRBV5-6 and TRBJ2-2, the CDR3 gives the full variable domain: DAGVTQSPTHLIKTRGQQVTLRCSPKSGHDTVSWYQQALGQGPQFIFQYYEEEERQRGNFPDRFSGHQFPNYSSELNVNALLLGDSALYLCASSDTGVNTGELFFGEGSRLTVL.

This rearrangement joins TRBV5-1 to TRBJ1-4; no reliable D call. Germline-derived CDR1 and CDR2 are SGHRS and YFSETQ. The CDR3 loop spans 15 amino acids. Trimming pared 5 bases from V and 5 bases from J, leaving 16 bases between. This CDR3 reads CASSQTGSTNEKLFF. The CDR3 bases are TGCGCCAGCAGTCAGACCGGGTCCACGAATGAAAAACTGTTTTTT.

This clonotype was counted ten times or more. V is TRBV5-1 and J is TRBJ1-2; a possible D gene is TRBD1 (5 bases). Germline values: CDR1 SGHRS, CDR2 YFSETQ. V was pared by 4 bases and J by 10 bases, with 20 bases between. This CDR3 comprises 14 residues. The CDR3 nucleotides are TGCGCCAGCAGCCCCCCGACAGTATCTATGGACTACACCTTC. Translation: CASSPPTVSMDYTF.

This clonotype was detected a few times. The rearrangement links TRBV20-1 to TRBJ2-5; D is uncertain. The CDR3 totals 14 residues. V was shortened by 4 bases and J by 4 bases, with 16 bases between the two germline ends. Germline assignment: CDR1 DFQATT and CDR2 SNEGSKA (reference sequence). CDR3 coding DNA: TGCAGTGCTATACTTGACGCCCGGCCAGAGACCCAGTACTTC. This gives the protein CSAILDARPETQYF.

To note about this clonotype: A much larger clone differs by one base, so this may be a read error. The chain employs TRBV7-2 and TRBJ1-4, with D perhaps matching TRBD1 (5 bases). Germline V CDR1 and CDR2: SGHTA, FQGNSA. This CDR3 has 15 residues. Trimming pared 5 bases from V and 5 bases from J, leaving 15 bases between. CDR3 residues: CASSRVGSGNEKLFF. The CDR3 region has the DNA TGTGCCAGCAGCCGGGTCGGGTCAGGGAATGAAAAACTGTTTTTT.